The entry that follows covers one TCR beta chain sequence. It has no known antigen specificity. The sample holds no much larger clone one base away, and base qualities are not on file. These data belong to a study of cytomegalovirus exposure and HLA in healthy donors (dated by TCRdb to 2016 to 2017). Regarding the research as a whole: According to a later analysis, one platform produced both the approximately 110 validation repertoires and the 666 repertoires of the first cohort. A separate validation cohort of 100 to 150 different subjects was used in addition to the approximately 640-subject first cohort. High-throughput TCR immunosequencing, statistical association of individual TCRs with disease status, and machine learning were combined to predict cytomegalovirus infection status. The aim of the study was to test whether cataloging public T cell receptors could identify signatures of past pathogen exposure. Findings and caveats that apply to the study as a whole: Three of the identified cytomegalovirus-associated TCR beta chains were confirmed in vitro to be specific for cytomegalovirus antigens. It was suggested by the authors that the approach could potentially be generalized to other disease states and immunological phenotypes. A total of about 150 TCR beta chains were listed by the study as associated with cytomegalovirus. In both the original and validation cohorts, the classifier was reported to diagnose cytomegalovirus status with high specificity and sensitivity. Most TCR sequences were seen in very few donors, while some public TCRs were found in many individuals. All 120 or so repertoires were used to score co-occurrence in the validation cohort in a later analysis, because that analysis had no HLA typing for the cohort. Subsequent analysis determined that TCRs grouped into clusters in the first cohort also showed a tendency toward co-occurrence across the approximately 120 validation repertoires, and approximately 94% of cluster scores exceeded 0.

The germline V end is reduced by 0 bases and the J end by 5 bases; junction bases left unmatched: 2. The CDR3 spans 13 residues, from the cysteine through the phenylalanine. Kept here is only the CDR3 DNA, which spans 39 bases and is read in frame from base 1. CDR1 and CDR2, per the germline V gene, are SGDLS and YYNGEE. Donors formed part of the validation cohort, which comprised about 130 subjects and was distinct from the first cohort of roughly 600 subjects. The library was made by the immunoSEQ multiplex PCR assay. Regarding the original processing steps: A statistical classification framework was developed to diagnose cytomegalovirus status using the catalog of TCR beta chain sequences. The clones in this table, taken by TCRdb from immuneACCESS, are in-frame only. Not every clone is retained; where verified, under half of the shortfall comes from an unresolved V gene, and the cause of the rest is unknown. D and trimming come from the DNA, and the V and J calls and clone size come from that table. This sample holds about 200,000 clones; roughly 83% were observed only once. The ten most abundant clones make up roughly 1.5% of the sample.

This receptor was obtained from a woman younger than 35 in good health and CMV-seronegative. The specimen sequenced was PBMCs. Here the chain combines TRBV9 and TRBJ2-7; 7 nucleotides in the junction match TRBD1. The DNA sequence follows: TGTGCCAGCAGCGTAGAGGGGGCCCACGAGCAGTACTTC. This translates into CASSVEGAHEQYF.